Shown below are 18 T cell receptor beta chains from a single sample sequenced in a study of cytomegalovirus exposure and HLA in healthy donors (dated by TCRdb to 2015 to 2018). Receptor libraries were prepared by the immunoSEQ multiplex PCR assay. For the multiplex PCR, a mixture combining 60 forward primers for TCR Vbeta segments and 13 reverse primers for TCR Jbeta segments was used. Not all clones reach the TCRdb copy of this immuneACCESS table, which keeps in-frame sequences only. Checked studies attribute under half of the gap to unresolved V genes and leave the rest unexplained. This sample's table contains 70,000 to 100,000 clones. The leading ten clones occupy 3% to 4.5% of the sample. Sequencing was carried out using PBMCs. These receptors were taken from a man aged 18 to 29 in good health and CMV-seropositive.

The rearrangement joins TRBV11-2 to TRBJ2-1, with D perhaps matching TRBD2 (7 bases). Germline lookup yields CDR1 SGHAT and CDR2 FQNNGV. Trimming removed 4 bases from V and 9 bases from J, with 16 bases in between. This CDR3 region has 14 residues. The CDR3 DNA reads TGTGCCAGCAGCTCAGGGGCGGGGGTAGGTGAGCAGTTCTTC. This gives the protein CASSSGAGVGEQFF.

This chain joins TRBV11-2 and TRBJ1-6; TRBD1 matches 7 bases. From germline, CDR1 is SGHAT and CDR2 FQNNGV. The CDR3 runs to 15 residues. V lost 0 bases to trimming and J lost 10 bases; unmatched junction nucleotides: 6. CDR3 bases: TGTGCCAGCAGCTTAGAAAGGGGGCGCGGGTCACCCCTCCACTTT. Encoded protein: CASSLERGRGSPLHF. Looking up the rest from reference TRBV11-2 and TRBJ1-6 gives the full variable domain: EAGVAQSPRYKIIEKRQSVAFWCNPISGHATLYWYQQILGQGPKLLIQFQNNGVVDDSQLPKDRFSAERLKGVDSTLKIQPAKLEDSAVYLCASSLERGRGSPLHFGNGTRLTVT.

The V call is TRBV6-1, the J call TRBJ1-4, with no clear D. The CDR3 has 11 residues. V gave up 6 bases and J gave up 7 bases, with 6 bases separating them. Looked up from germline, CDR1 is MNHNS and CDR2 is SASEGT. CDR3 in amino acids: CASSPREKLFF. DNA of the CDR3: TGTGCCAGCAGCCCCCGTGAAAAACTGTTTTTT.

This chain joins TRBV7-3 and TRBJ1-1, with a weak D call TRBD1 (5 bases). The CDR3 runs to 16 residues. The V gene lost 1 base and the J gene lost 0 bases, with 12 bases spanning the gap. From germline, CDR1 is SGHTA and CDR2 FQGTGA. The CDR3: CASSLRPGTLNTEAFF. The CDR3 DNA reads as TGTGCCAGCAGCTTAAGGCCGGGGACTTTGAACACTGAAGCTTTCTTT.

The rearrangement links TRBV28 to TRBJ2-1; TRBD1 matches 7 bases. CDR1 and CDR2 from the germline V gene are MDHEN and SYDVKM. Trimming at V came to 11 bases and at J to 2 bases, leaving 12 bases not matched to a gene. CDR3 length: 15 amino acids. As DNA, the CDR3 is TGTGCCCTCAGGGCAGGGGGTGCCACCTACAATGAGCAGTTCTTC. This codes for CALRAGGATYNEQFF.

The gene calls are TRBV11-2 and TRBJ2-1, with 7 bases identical to TRBD2. Germline loops: CDR1 SGHAT, CDR2 FQNNGV. CDR3 length: 17 amino acids. V lost 3 bases and J lost 1; bases outside the gene matches: 9. The CDR3 region has the DNA TGTGCCAGCAGCTTGGGGGGGATGGCGGAATCCTACAATGAGCAGTTCTTC. Encoded protein: CASSLGGMAESYNEQFF.

The chain joins TRBV10-3 to TRBJ2-7, with 11 bases aligning to TRBD1. This CDR3 has 14 amino acids. The ends lost 7 bases at V and 3 bases at J; junction bases unmatched: 5. Looked up from germline, CDR1 is ENHRY and CDR2 is SYGVKD. Here the CDR3 reads CAIKAGTGGYEQYF. CDR3 nucleotide sequence: TGTGCCATCAAGGCCGGGACAGGGGGCTACGAGCAGTACTTC.

The rearrangement links TRBV7-2 to TRBJ2-5, with 13 bases identical to TRBD2. Germline V gives CDR1 SGHTA, CDR2 FQGNSA. The CDR3 contains 16 residues. V lost 2 bases and J lost 4; bases outside the gene matches: 4. In DNA, the CDR3 is TGTGCCAGCAGCTTAAGGACTAGCGGGAGTGGAGAGACCCAGTACTTC. This sequence encodes CASSLRTSGSGETQYF. Drawing the rest from reference TRBV7-2 and TRBJ2-5, the complete variable domain is GAGVSQSPSNKVTEKGKDVELRCDPISGHTALYWYRQSLGQGLEFLIYFQGNSAPDKSGLPSDRFSAERTGGSVSTLTIQRTQQEDSAVYLCASSLRTSGSGETQYFGPGTRLLVL.

The rearrangement links TRBV5-1 to TRBJ2-2; D ambiguous. The V end was cut by 0 bases, the J end by 7 bases, with 10 bases between. Germline V gene sequence: CDR1 SGHRS, CDR2 YFSETQ. This CDR3 spans 14 amino acids. The CDR3 loop is CASSLGPQDGELFF. CDR3 nucleotide sequence: TGCGCCAGCAGCTTGGGGCCCCAAGACGGGGAGCTGTTTTTT.

The rearrangement links TRBV27 to TRBJ1-1; no firm D call. The CDR3 has 14 residues. Trimming cost V 3 bases and J 3 bases, with 11 bases left between them. Germline V gives CDR1 MNHEY, CDR2 SMNVEV (reference sequence). CDR3 amino acids: CASSFLFSDTEAFF. The CDR3 DNA follows: TGTGCCAGCAGTTTCCTGTTTTCGGACACTGAAGCTTTCTTT.

The gene calls are TRBV9 and TRBJ2-3; the D gene is possibly TRBD1 (5 bases). The V and J ends lost 0 bases and 9 bases respectively, with 8 bases between them. Germline loops: CDR1 SGDLS, CDR2 YYNGEE. CDR3 length: 12 amino acids. The chain's CDR3 is CASSVAQGTQYF. The CDR3 DNA reads as TGTGCCAGCAGCGTAGCTCAGGGAACGCAGTATTTT.

The chain recombines TRBV27 with TRBJ1-1; 8 positions agree with TRBD1. This CDR3 is 13 amino acids long. J was trimmed by 11 bases and V by 3 bases; bases with no gene match: 8. CDR1 and CDR2 from the germline V gene are MNHEY and SMNVEV (reference sequence). The CDR3 reads CASSFLQGADAFF. Here the CDR3 DNA reads TGTGCCAGCAGTTTCCTCCAGGGGGCCGACGCTTTCTTT.

This sequence joins TRBV19 and TRBJ2-7; 7 bases align to TRBD1. The V gene end was trimmed by 3 bases and the J gene end by 2 bases; junction bases not matched to a gene: 10. CDR3 length: 16 residues. Germline V gene data show CDR1 as LNHDA and CDR2 as SQIVND (reference sequence). CDR3 sequence reads: CASSIRLQGVAYEQYF. The CDR3 DNA sequence: TGTGCCAGTAGTATTCGTCTCCAGGGGGTTGCCTACGAGCAGTACTTC.

The genes are TRBV5-5 and TRBJ2-7; maybe TRBD1 (5 bases). This CDR3 region has 13 residues. Trimming took off 1 base at V and 5 bases at J, with 10 bases between the two ends. The germline V gene has CDR1 SGHKS and CDR2 YYEKEE (reference sequence). CDR3 loop: CASSLWGPNEQYF. The CDR3 region has the DNA TGTGCCAGCAGCTTGTGGGGCCCCAACGAGCAGTACTTC.

The chain links TRBV28 to TRBJ1-3, with TRBD1 identical over 8 bases. CDR3 length: 16 residues. J lost 1 base, V lost 8 bases, and 10 bases had no gene match. Germline CDR1 MDHEN, CDR2 SYDVKM. The CDR3 DNA follows: TGTGCCAGCCGAACCTTCAGGGGGCCTTCTGGAAACACCATATATTTT. Translated, it gives CASRTFRGPSGNTIYF.

V is TRBV18 and J is TRBJ1-1, with 7 positions matching TRBD1. The ends lost 4 bases at V and 4 bases at J; junction bases unmatched: 9. The CDR3 runs 15 residues. Germline lookup yields CDR1 KGHSH and CDR2 LQKENI. The CDR3 DNA sequence: TGTGCCAGCTCACAGATACAGGGGCTGGGCACTGAAGCTTTCTTT. This codes for CASSQIQGLGTEAFF.

This chain uses TRBV6-1 with TRBJ1-6; perhaps TRBD1 as D (5 bases). The V gene's germline CDR1 is MNHNS and CDR2 SASEGT. The CDR3 runs 17 residues. Trimming removed 2 bases from V and 0 bases from J, with 11 bases in between. CDR3 protein: CASSESGLFSYNSPLHF. The CDR3 bases are TGTGCCAGCAGTGAATCGGGACTGTTCTCCTATAATTCACCCCTCCACTTT.

The rearrangement joins TRBV19 to TRBJ1-2; perhaps TRBD1 as D (5 bases). Germline V lookup: CDR1 LNHDA, CDR2 SQIVND (reference sequence). The CDR3 consists of 12 residues. Trimming removed 3 bases from V and 5 bases from J, with 7 bases in between. The CDR3: CASSIDRYGYTF. CDR3 sequence (DNA): TGTGCCAGTAGTATCGACAGATATGGCTACACCTTC.